This TCR beta chain was retrieved from a study of T cells in Graves' hyperthyroidism and ophthalmopathy. Many counts were recorded for this clonotype. The V end was cut by 0 bases, the J end by 1 base, with 6 bases between. This CDR3 region has 13 residues. Per germline, CDR1 GTSNPN and CDR2 SVGIG (reference sequence). The source material, RNA transcripts, was used to amplify TCR beta CDR3 regions. An initial round of RT-PCR targeting the TCR CDR3 relied on the HTBI primer set. TCRdb ran MiXCR on the multiplex PCR reads and lists one entry per CDR3 protein. The repertoire consists of some 510,000 distinct CDR3 sequences, with about 20% occurring once and the leading ten covering 26%.

The sample comprised blood. The rearrangement links TRBV30 to TRBJ1-2; D uncertain. The origin of this receptor is a man between 18 and 35 years old with Graves' hyperthyroidism. The CDR3 loop reads CAWSVTNNYGYTF. Here the CDR3 DNA reads TGTGCCTGGAGTGTAACCAATAACTATGGCTACACCTTC.